Below, one T cell receptor beta chain is given with its context. The target antigen is unknown. This sample stems from a study of T cell repertoires in cytomegalovirus infection. Study in general: Epitope selection comprised recently identified HLA-C-restricted CMV epitopes and well-studied HLA-B-restricted CMV epitopes. CMV infection plus the matching HLA type was flagged by public TCR beta signatures.

Study observations and caveats: HLA-C-restricted CMV clonotypes gave the most frequent clonotype in two of eight donors. The cumulative frequency of public TCR beta families identified carriers of CMV plus the relevant HLA.

TCRdb re-analysed the reads in MiXCR, keeping a single row per CDR3 protein. In the table there are roughly 800,000 distinct CDR3 sequences, 25% to 35% of which are singletons. This TCR was sampled from a human donor in good health (CMV status not recorded). Some clones in this sample may be carry-over from other donors' samples. The sequenced sample was cultured CD8+ T cells from PBMCs, obtained from culture after CMV antigen stimulation.

CDR3: CASSIGEGQPQHF. The CDR3 DNA is TGTGCCAGTAGTATCGGGGAGGGGCAGCCCCAGCATTTT. The rearrangement uses TRBV19 and TRBJ1-5; TRBD1 might be the D (5 bases). Germline V lookup: CDR1 LNHDA, CDR2 SQIVND (reference sequence). This CDR3 has 13 residues. The V end lost 3 bases, the J end lost 7 bases, and 10 bases lay between the germline ends.